This T cell receptor beta chain originates from a study of identical twins. This clonotype was picked up a small number of times. MiXCR was run by TCRdb on the 5' RACE reads, yielding one entry per CDR3 protein. The repertoire holds a few hundred thousand distinct CDR3 sequences, around 9.6% seen once, with roughly 3% in the top ten. Trimming removed 3 bases from V and 4 bases from J, with 18 bases in between. The CDR3 runs 16 residues. Germline V CDR1 and CDR2: LGHNA, YSLEER. These records were also assigned to another study, of yellow fever vaccine responses in identical twins.

This sequence originates from a woman in her late teens or twenties in good health. Sequencing was done on a sample of PBMCs. The rearrangement joins TRBV4-3 to TRBJ2-5, with D perhaps TRBD1 (6 bases). The DNA for the CDR3 is TGCGCCAGCAGCCAGTTTGGGGGCGGCTTCGCAGAGACCCAGTACTTC. The encoded protein is CASSQFGGGFAETQYF.